This paragraph covers one TCR beta chain sequence. Between the trimmed V and J ends, which lost 1 base and 2 bases, there was a span of 11 bases. The CDR3 is 15 residues long. Germline assignment: CDR1 SEHNR and CDR2 FQNEAQ (reference sequence). TCRdb keeps only in-frame clones here, not all; method: immunoSEQ multiplex PCR. Of tens of thousands of clones in the sample, about 86% were seen once. The sample is drawn from a study of technical replicates of blood from several donors. This sequence was found in a human donor in good health. Some clones in this sample may be carry-over from other donors' samples. This chain uses TRBV7-9 with TRBJ1-2, with no clear D. The material sequenced was PBMCs. The CDR3 coding sequence is TGTGCCAGCAGCTTAGGAAGAGGCCCCAACTATGGCTACACCTTC. This translates into CASSLGRGPNYGYTF.